This T cell receptor (beta chain) was observed in a study of T cell responses to AZD1222 COVID-19 vaccine. The study pooled second doses at about 4 or about 12 weeks. Points from the study as a whole: The donor cohort was predominantly white British with a female majority, and clonal diversity may have been underestimated.

TCRdb's table, derived via immunoSEQ multiplex PCR, lists solely in-frame clones and lacks some. Among about 200,000 clones listed, approximately 90% were seen once. Concerning this clone: Its antigen remains unknown.

The receptor comes from an adult who received the AZD1222 COVID-19 vaccine. The source was peripheral blood, collected 28 days after the second AZD1222 dose.

CDR3 sequence: CAISRLRENGSPLHF. CDR3 nucleotide sequence: TGTGCCATCAGTCGGCTCAGGGAGAACGGTTCACCCCTCCACTTT. The rearrangement joins TRBV10-3 to TRBJ1-6; possibly TRBD1 for D (5 bases). Trimming removed 5 bases from V and 9 bases from J, with 17 bases in between. The CDR3 is 15 amino acids. Germline V CDR1 and CDR2: ENHRY, SYGVKD.